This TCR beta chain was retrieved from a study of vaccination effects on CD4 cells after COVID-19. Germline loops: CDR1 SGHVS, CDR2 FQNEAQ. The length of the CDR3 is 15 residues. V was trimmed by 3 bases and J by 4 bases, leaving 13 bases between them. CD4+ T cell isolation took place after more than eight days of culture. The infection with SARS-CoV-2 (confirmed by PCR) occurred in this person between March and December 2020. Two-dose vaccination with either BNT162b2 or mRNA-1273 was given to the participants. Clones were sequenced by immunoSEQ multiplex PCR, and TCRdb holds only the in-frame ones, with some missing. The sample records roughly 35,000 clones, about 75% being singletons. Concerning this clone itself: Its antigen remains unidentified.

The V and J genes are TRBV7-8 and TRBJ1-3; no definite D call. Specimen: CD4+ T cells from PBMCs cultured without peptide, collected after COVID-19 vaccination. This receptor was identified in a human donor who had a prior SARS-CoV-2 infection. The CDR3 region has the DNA TGTGCCAGCAGCTTGGATGGGGTGTGGGGAAACACCATATATTTT. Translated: CASSLDGVWGNTIYF.